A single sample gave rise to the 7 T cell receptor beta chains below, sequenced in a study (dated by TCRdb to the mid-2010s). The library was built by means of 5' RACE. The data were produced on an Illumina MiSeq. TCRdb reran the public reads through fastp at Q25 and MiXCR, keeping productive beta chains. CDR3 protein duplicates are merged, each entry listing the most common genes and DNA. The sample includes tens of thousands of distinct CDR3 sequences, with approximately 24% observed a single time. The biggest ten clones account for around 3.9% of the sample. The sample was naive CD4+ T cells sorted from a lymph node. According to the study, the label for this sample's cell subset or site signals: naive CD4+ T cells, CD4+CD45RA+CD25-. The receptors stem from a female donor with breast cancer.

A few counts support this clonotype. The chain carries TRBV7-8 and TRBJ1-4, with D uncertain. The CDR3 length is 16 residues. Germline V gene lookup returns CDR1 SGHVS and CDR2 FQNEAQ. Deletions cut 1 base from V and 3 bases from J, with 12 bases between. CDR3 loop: CASSLVVGVPNEKLFF. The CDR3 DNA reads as TGTGCCAGCAGCTTAGTCGTCGGGGTCCCTAATGAAAAACTGTTTTTT.

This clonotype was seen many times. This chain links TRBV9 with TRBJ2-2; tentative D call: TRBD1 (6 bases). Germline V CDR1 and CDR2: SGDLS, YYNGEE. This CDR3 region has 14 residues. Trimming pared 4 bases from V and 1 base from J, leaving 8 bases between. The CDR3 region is CASSPDRNTGELFF. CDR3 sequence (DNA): TGTGCCAGCAGCCCGGACAGGAACACCGGGGAGCTGTTTTTT.

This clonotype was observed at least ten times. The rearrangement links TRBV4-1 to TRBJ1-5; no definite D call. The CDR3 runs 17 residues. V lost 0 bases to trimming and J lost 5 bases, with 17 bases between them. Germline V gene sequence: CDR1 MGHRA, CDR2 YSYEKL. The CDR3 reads CASSQDNGLSPYQPQHF. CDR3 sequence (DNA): TGCGCCAGCAGCCAAGATAATGGACTGAGCCCCTATCAGCCCCAGCATTTT.

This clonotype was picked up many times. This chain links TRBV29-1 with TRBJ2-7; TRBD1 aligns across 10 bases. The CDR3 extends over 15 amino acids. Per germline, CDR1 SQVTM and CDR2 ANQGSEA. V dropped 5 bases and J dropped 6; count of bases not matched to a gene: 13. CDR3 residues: CSVSRTGGPSGEQYF. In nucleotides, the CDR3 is TGCAGCGTTTCTAGGACAGGGGGACCCTCGGGCGAGCAGTACTTC.

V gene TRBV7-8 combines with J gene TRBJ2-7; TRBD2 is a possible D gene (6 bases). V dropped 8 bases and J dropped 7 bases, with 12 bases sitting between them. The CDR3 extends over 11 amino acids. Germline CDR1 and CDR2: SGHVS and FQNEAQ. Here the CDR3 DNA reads TGTGCCAGCCGGGGCCGGGAGGAGCAGTACTTC. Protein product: CASRGREEQYF.

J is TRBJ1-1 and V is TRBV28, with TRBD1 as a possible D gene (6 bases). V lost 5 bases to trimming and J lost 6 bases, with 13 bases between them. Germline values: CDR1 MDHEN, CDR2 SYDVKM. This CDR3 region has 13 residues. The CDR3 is CASSNTGTSEAFF. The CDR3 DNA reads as TGTGCCAGCAGTAACACCGGGACATCTGAAGCTTTCTTT.

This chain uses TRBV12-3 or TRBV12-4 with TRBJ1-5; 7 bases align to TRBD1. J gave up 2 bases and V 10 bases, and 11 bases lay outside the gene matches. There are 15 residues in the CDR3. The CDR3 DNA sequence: TGTGCCACCCAGTTTACAGGGGCCGGCAATCAGCCCCAGCATTTT. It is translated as CATQFTGAGNQPQHF.